This is a list of T cell receptor beta chains from one sample in a study of cytomegalovirus exposure and HLA in healthy donors. TCRdb's table, derived via immunoSEQ multiplex PCR, lists solely in-frame clones and lacks some. Of 180,000 or so clones listed, 80% to 90% are singletons. Sequencing input: PBMCs. The origin of the receptors is a woman between 18 and 29 years old in good health and CMV-seronegative. The CDR3 runs from the conserved cysteine through the conserved F or W. D genes are given only for firm matches. Not every row has a clone size; where given, it reads once, few, many or a size class.

.,few,TRBV7-9,TRBJ2-1,TGTGCCAGCAGCCCAACTAGTGATGCTATTGGTGAGCAGTTCTTC,CASSPTSDAIGEQFF
.,once,TRBV7-8,TRBJ1-5,TGTGCCAGCAGCCCCAGCAGGCCCCAAGGTAGCAATCAGCCCCAGCATTTT,CASSPSRPQGSNQPQHF
.,.,TRBV15,TRBJ1-1,TGTGCCACCAGCAGAGGACAGGAAGATGAAGCTTTCTTT,CATSRGQEDEAFF
TRBD1,.,TRBV6-5,TRBJ1-1,TGTGCCAGCACTCTCAGGGGGCTGAACACTGAAGCTTTCTTT,CASTLRGLNTEAFF
TRBD2,.,TRBV4-3,TRBJ2-1,TGCGCCAGCAGCCAGATCGGGACTAGCGGGTCCTACAATGAGCAGTTCTTC,CASSQIGTSGSYNEQFF
.,.,TRBV6-1,TRBJ2-7,TGTGCCAGCAGTGAAGCGCAAAGAGCCTACGAGCAGTACTTC,CASSEAQRAYEQYF
.,.,TRBV6-5,TRBJ1-1,TGTGCCAGCAGGCCGCTGTTTGCGAGGGGGAGAGCTTTCTTT,CASRPLFARGRAFF
.,.,TRBV9,TRBJ2-7,TGTGCCAGCAGCAACGGACTAATCAACGAGCAGTACTTC,CASSNGLINEQYF
.,.,TRBV27,TRBJ2-7,TGTGCCAGTAGCAAATACCGGGACAAATCCTACGAGCAGTACTTC,CASSKYRDKSYEQYF
TRBD2,.,TRBV5-1,TRBJ2-2,TGCGCCAGCAGCCCGGGGACTAGGAGGAACACCGGGGAGCTGTTTTTT,CASSPGTRRNTGELFF
TRBD2,few,TRBV4-3,TRBJ2-3,TGCGCCAGCAGCCAAAGCGGGGTTGTCAACACAGATACGCAGTATTTT,CASSQSGVVNTDTQYF
.,.,TRBV14,TRBJ2-7,TGTGCCAGCAGCCATAGGGGGAACTACGAGCAGTACTTC,CASSHRGNYEQYF
TRBD2,.,TRBV18,TRBJ2-7,TGTGCCAGCTCACCGGTAGGCGCGGGAGGTGGCTCCTACGAGCAGTACTTC,CASSPVGAGGGSYEQYF
TRBD2,.,TRBV7-8,TRBJ2-2,TGTGCCAGCAGCTTACGACTAGCGGGAGTGGTGGGGAACACCGGGGAGCTGTTTTTT,CASSLRLAGVVGNTGELFF
TRBD2,.,TRBV29-1,TRBJ2-7,TGCAGCGCGGGGACTAGCGGGAGGAGGTACGAGCAGTACTTC,CSAGTSGRRYEQYF
.,few,TRBV11-2,TRBJ2-5,TGTGCCAGCAGCTTAGGTAGCGGCCAAGAGACCCAGTACTTC,CASSLGSGQETQYF
TRBD1,.,TRBV4-1,TRBJ2-5,TGCGCCAGCAGCCAGGGACAGGTGTACCAAGAGACCCAGTACTTC,CASSQGQVYQETQYF
.,few,TRBV6-5,TRBJ1-6,TGTGCCAGCAGTTACTCGTGGAGGGACTCACCCCTCCACTTT,CASSYSWRDSPLHF
.,.,TRBV13,TRBJ2-7,TGTGCCAGCAGCTCCCCCTCCCGAAGCGGCTCCTACGAGCAGTACTTC,CASSSPSRSGSYEQYF
.,.,TRBV5-4,TRBJ2-1,TGTGCCAGCAGCACTTACAATGAGCAGTTCTTC,CASSTYNEQFF
TRBD2,.,TRBV5-1,TRBJ2-3,TGCGCCAGCAGCTTGGAGGCTAGCGGGAGGGCCGAAGATACGCAGTATTTT,CASSLEASGRAEDTQYF
.,.,TRBV27,TRBJ1-5,TGTGCCAGCAGTCCGAGGGGACTTAGCAATCAGCCCCAGCATTTT,CASSPRGLSNQPQHF
TRBD1,.,TRBV28,TRBJ1-1,TGTGCCAGCAGTTGGGACAGCCTAGCAACTGAAGCTTTCTTT,CASSWDSLATEAFF
TRBD1,.,TRBV5-1,TRBJ2-7,TGCGCCAGCAGCGTCGGACAGGCGGTCCGTGGGCAGTACTTC,CASSVGQAVRGQYF
.,few,TRBV6-5,TRBJ2-2,TGTGCCAGCAGCCGTAACAGGAACACCGGGGAGCTGTTTTTT,CASSRNRNTGELFF
TRBD2,.,TRBV13,TRBJ2-1,TGTGCCAGCAGCTTTTGGAGGGGAGGGGATGAGCAGTTCTTC,CASSFWRGGDEQFF
TRBD2,.,TRBV27,TRBJ2-1,TGTGCCAGCAGTTTTTCAGCGGGAGAAACCTACAATGAGCAGTTCTTC,CASSFSAGETYNEQFF
.,.,TRBV5-1,TRBJ1-2,TGCGCCAGCAGCTCATCTCGACTAGACTATGGCTACACCTTC,CASSSSRLDYGYTF
.,.,TRBV15,TRBJ2-2,TGTGCCACCAGCAGAGCGCGGGGATCGAACACCGGGGAGCTGTTTTTT,CATSRARGSNTGELFF
TRBD1,few,TRBV28,TRBJ1-1,TGTGCCAGCAGTATTGATCAGGGGGCGCTCACTGAAGCTTTCTTT,CASSIDQGALTEAFF
TRBD1,.,TRBV9,TRBJ1-2,TGTGCCAGCAGCGTAGGGGGTGGCGGACAGGGACCCAATCGCTACACCTTC,CASSVGGGGQGPNRYTF
TRBD1,.,TRBV7-9,TRBJ2-7,TGTGCCAGCAGCTCAAAAGGGACAGTTAAAGAGCAGTACTTC,CASSSKGTVKEQYF
TRBD1,once,TRBV28,TRBJ2-7,TGTGCCAGCACTCCAGGGGGAATCTCCTACGAGCAGTACTTC,CASTPGGISYEQYF
.,.,TRBV7-9,TRBJ1-3,TGTGCCAGCAGCTCCCAGTTAAGCTCTGGAAACACCATATATTTT,CASSSQLSSGNTIYF
.,.,TRBV21-1,TRBJ1-1,TGTGCCAGCAGCAAAGCCTCCCAGGGGGCCACCCCCAATATGAACACTGAAGCTTTCTTT,CASSKASQGATPNMNTEAFF
.,.,TRBV6-6,TRBJ2-7,TGTGCCAGCAGTCATCTAGGCGAGCAGTACTTC,CASSHLGEQYF
TRBD2,.,TRBV5-1,TRBJ2-1,TGCGCCAGCAGCTTGTTGGCTAGCGGGGGAACGGTGAATGAGCAGTTCTTC,CASSLLASGGTVNEQFF
.,.,TRBV7-2,TRBJ2-3,TGTGCCAGCAGCTTAGTAGCACGGATGGAGGATACGCAGTATTTT,CASSLVARMEDTQYF
TRBD2,.,TRBV2,TRBJ2-7,TGTGCCAGCAAACCCCTAGCGGGAGGTGGGTCCTACGAGCAGTACTTC,CASKPLAGGGSYEQYF
TRBD1,.,TRBV5-6,TRBJ1-5,TGTGCCAGCAGCCCCGGGACAGGGTTTGGCAATCAGCCCCAGCATTTT,CASSPGTGFGNQPQHF
TRBD2,once,TRBV7-9,TRBJ2-7,TGTGCCAGCAGCCCCGTTGGGAGGGGCACGTTCGAGCAGTACTTC,CASSPVGRGTFEQYF
.,.,TRBV6-4,TRBJ2-6,TGTGCCAGCAAAGCAGGGACAGGGGCCAACGTCCTGACTTTC,CASKAGTGANVLTF
.,few,TRBV28,TRBJ2-1,TGTGCCAGCAGCCCCCCCGGGTATGAGCAGTTCTTC,CASSPPGYEQFF
TRBD2,.,TRBV27,TRBJ2-5,TGTGCCAGCAGTTTGGGGTTAGCGGGAGTTTCAGAGACCCAGTACTTC,CASSLGLAGVSETQYF
.,once,TRBV7-2,TRBJ1-1,TGTGCCAGCAGCTACCCGGGGGGGCAAAACCTCTTCTTT,CASSYPGGQNLFF
TRBD2,.,TRBV6-1,TRBJ2-1,TGTGCCAGCAGTGAGGCTAGCGGGAGGGGCGAGCAGTTCTTC,CASSEASGRGEQFF
.,.,TRBV5-1,TRBJ2-2,TGCGCCAGCAGCCTTTCTCAGGCGAACACCGGGGAGCTGTTTTTT,CASSLSQANTGELFF
.,.,TRBV4-1,TRBJ1-5,TGCGCCAGCAGCCAAGAGCCTGGGCCGAGGCCCCAGCATTTT,CASSQEPGPRPQHF
.,few,TRBV2,TRBJ2-1,TGTGCCAGCAGTGGAGGGAGCAGCCCCTACAATGAGCAGTTCTTC,CASSGGSSPYNEQFF
TRBD1,.,TRBV27,TRBJ2-3,TGTGCCAGCAGTTACAGGGGGCAGGGAGATACGCAGTATTTT,CASSYRGQGDTQYF
TRBD1,.,TRBV4-2,TRBJ2-2,TGTGCCAGCAGCCAAGAACCGGACAGGGTGAACACCGGGGAGCTGTTTTTT,CASSQEPDRVNTGELFF
.,.,TRBV7-2,TRBJ2-2,TGTGCCAGCAGCACTTTGCGGCTCGGGGAGCTGTTTTTT,CASSTLRLGELFF
.,once,TRBV6-5,TRBJ1-2,TGTGCCAGCAGTTACTTGCGGGGGGCGGATGGCTACACCTTC,CASSYLRGADGYTF